What follows is one TCR beta chain and its context. The sample is drawn from a study of cytomegalovirus exposure and HLA in healthy donors. Study background: Earlier findings included about 120 million unique TCR beta sequences obtained from around 180 million T cells. Around 76% of roughly 400 genotyped donors fell in the Caucasian-associated ancestry cluster.

Germline lookup yields CDR1 GTSNPN and CDR2 SVGIG (reference sequence). CDR3 size: 15 residues. Losses at the gene ends were 0 bases for V and 0 bases for J; bases not matched to a gene: 1. The PCR had 60 Vbeta and 13 Jbeta primers. The assay was immunoSEQ multiplex PCR, and TCRdb's table has in-frame clones only and misses some. Among 40,000 to 45,000 clones listed, about 72% were seen once. Source material: PBMCs. The receptor's source is a man in his thirties or forties in good health and CMV-seronegative. The genes are TRBV30 and TRBJ2-4, with TRBD1 matching over 8 bases. The CDR3 is CAWSVQGVAKNIQYF. The CDR3 DNA reads TGTGCCTGGAGTGTACAGGGGGTAGCCAAAAACATTCAGTACTTC.